This T cell receptor beta chain was captured in a study of blood T cell repertoires in COVID-19. Overall study: Sample material is recorded as cDNA or gDNA derived from T cells, B-cell-depleted T cells, or PBMCs.

Participants had their cohort set by participant-reported clinical history. Assay: immunoSEQ multiplex PCR; the TCRdb copy retains only in-frame clones and omits some. The repertoire holds 250,000 to 300,000 clones, with about nine tenths as singletons. The germline V and J ends were trimmed by 10 bases and 3 bases, with 15 bases remaining between them. Germline V gene lookup returns CDR1 KGHDR and CDR2 SFDVKD. The CDR3 has 13 amino acids. Sequenced sample: PBMCs or T cells enriched from blood (not recorded which). The J gene is TRBJ2-7, the V gene TRBV24-1, with D possibly TRBD1 on 5 matching bases. The clonotype originates from a woman aged 25 to 39 who had recovered from COVID-19. CDR3 in amino acids: CATSDSTDYEQYF. Written as DNA, the CDR3 is TGTGCCACAAGCGACAGTACCGACTACGAGCAGTACTTC.